The rows below give T cell receptor beta chains drawn from one sample of a study of identical twins. TCRdb reprocessed the 5' RACE reads with MiXCR, giving one entry per CDR3 protein. The sample lists about 150,000 distinct CDR3 sequences, around 3.5% seen once, with 7% to 10% in the top ten. Sequences were obtained from memory T cells sorted from blood. The receptors stem from a man younger than 35 in good health. The CDR3 runs from the conserved cysteine through the conserved F or W. D genes are given only for firm matches. A row's size may be missing; if present it is once, few, many or a size class.

j_call v_call clone_size cdr3_length d_call cdr3_aa cdr3_nt
TRBJ2-4 TRBV12-3/TRBV12-4 many 16 TRBD1 CASSKQGAGSKNIQYF TGTGCCAGCAGTAAACAGGGGGCCGGATCCAAAAACATTCAGTACTTC
TRBJ2-7 TRBV7-9 many 15 TRBD2 CASSPLAGASYEQYF TGTGCCAGCAGCCCCCTAGCGGGAGCCTCCTACGAGCAGTACTTC
TRBJ2-1 TRBV12-3/TRBV12-4 many 16 TRBD2 CASSPSGGSSYNEQFF TGTGCCAGCAGCCCTTCCGGGGGGAGCTCCTACAATGAGCAGTTCTTC
TRBJ2-5 TRBV24-1 many 15 - CATSDRAPGQETQYF TGTGCCACCAGTGACCGGGCCCCGGGCCAAGAGACCCAGTACTTC
TRBJ2-7 TRBV7-9 - 11 - CASSSFYEQYF TGTGCCAGCAGCTCTTTCTACGAGCAGTACTTC
TRBJ1-5 TRBV27 many 16 TRBD1 CASSSPLGGRIQPQHF TGTGCCAGCAGCTCCCCTTTAGGGGGCCGGATTCAGCCCCAGCATTTT
TRBJ2-1 TRBV11-2 many 11 - CASSLALEQFF TGTGCCAGCAGCTTAGCGTTAGAGCAGTTCTTC
TRBJ1-1 TRBV20-1 many 14 TRBD1 CSARPGQGNTEAFF TGCAGTGCTAGACCTGGACAGGGCAACACTGAAGCTTTCTTT
TRBJ1-3 TRBV30 many 14 - CAWSVGRSGNTIYF TGTGCCTGGAGTGTAGGCCGAAGTGGAAACACCATATATTTT
TRBJ2-5 TRBV7-9 - 11 - CASESGETQYF TGTGCCAGCGAATCTGGAGAGACCCAGTACTTC
TRBJ2-3 TRBV7-2 many 13 - CASSPDMGGLQYF TGTGCCAGCAGTCCCGACATGGGGGGCCTGCAGTATTTT
TRBJ2-3 TRBV3-1 many 19 TRBD2 CASSLFRTSGRRSTDTQYF TGTGCCAGCAGCCTATTTAGGACTAGCGGGAGGCGTAGCACAGATACGCAGTATTTT
TRBJ1-5 TRBV20-1 many 13 - CSATQMESQPQHF TGCAGTGCTACACAGATGGAATCGCAGCCCCAGCATTTT
TRBJ2-3 TRBV20-1 many 14 - CSARLAVGTDTQYF TGCAGTGCTAGGTTGGCAGTGGGCACAGATACGCAGTATTTT
TRBJ1-6 TRBV28 many 10 - CASSSGALHF TGTGCCAGCAGCTCAGGGGCCCTCCACTTT
TRBJ1-2 TRBV11-2 many 13 - CASSSTLGTHYTF TGTGCCAGCAGCTCTACTCTCGGGACTCACTACACCTTC
TRBJ2-2 TRBV25-1 many 16 - CASSESLREYTGELFF TGTGCCAGCAGTGAATCTTTGAGGGAGTATACCGGGGAGCTGTTTTTT
TRBJ1-1 TRBV20-1 - 14 - CSADTHQGNTEAFF TGCAGTGCTGACACACACCAGGGGAACACTGAAGCTTTCTTT
TRBJ1-1 TRBV29-1 many 11 - CSVEPYTEAFF TGCAGCGTTGAGCCCTACACTGAAGCTTTCTTT
TRBJ2-5 TRBV7-3 many 14 - CASSPGTARGTQYF TGTGCCAGCAGCCCGGGGACCGCGAGGGGGACCCAGTACTTC
TRBJ2-7 TRBV7-2 many 15 TRBD1 CASSYPGTGVYEQYF TGTGCCAGCAGCTACCCTGGGACAGGGGTCTACGAGCAGTACTTC
TRBJ2-6 TRBV20-1 - 20 - CSAHDPFYGYKSSGANVLTF TGCAGTGCCCACGACCCTTTTTATGGCTACAAGAGCTCTGGGGCCAACGTCCTGACTTTC
TRBJ2-3 TRBV7-6 many 12 TRBD2 CASSATSGIPYF TGTGCCAGCAGCGCGACTAGCGGGATTCCGTATTTT
TRBJ2-3 TRBV9 many 15 TRBD2 CASSVLAGDGDTQYF TGTGCCAGCAGCGTCCTAGCGGGAGACGGAGATACGCAGTATTTT
TRBJ2-3 TRBV20-1 many 11 - CSAATGTQRYF TGCAGTGCCGCGACCGGGACACAGCGGTATTTT
TRBJ2-5 TRBV6-5 few 15 - CASSYDGGRQETQYF TGTGCCAGCAGTTACGATGGGGGTCGGCAAGAGACCCAGTACTTC
TRBJ1-1 TRBV5-1 few 15 TRBD1 CASSFKGTGDTEAFF TGCGCCAGCAGCTTCAAAGGGACAGGGGACACTGAAGCTTTCTTT
TRBJ2-3 TRBV6-2/TRBV6-3 many 17 TRBD2 CASSSITGTRNTDTQYF TGTGCCAGCAGTTCTATAACCGGGACTAGGAACACAGATACGCAGTATTTT